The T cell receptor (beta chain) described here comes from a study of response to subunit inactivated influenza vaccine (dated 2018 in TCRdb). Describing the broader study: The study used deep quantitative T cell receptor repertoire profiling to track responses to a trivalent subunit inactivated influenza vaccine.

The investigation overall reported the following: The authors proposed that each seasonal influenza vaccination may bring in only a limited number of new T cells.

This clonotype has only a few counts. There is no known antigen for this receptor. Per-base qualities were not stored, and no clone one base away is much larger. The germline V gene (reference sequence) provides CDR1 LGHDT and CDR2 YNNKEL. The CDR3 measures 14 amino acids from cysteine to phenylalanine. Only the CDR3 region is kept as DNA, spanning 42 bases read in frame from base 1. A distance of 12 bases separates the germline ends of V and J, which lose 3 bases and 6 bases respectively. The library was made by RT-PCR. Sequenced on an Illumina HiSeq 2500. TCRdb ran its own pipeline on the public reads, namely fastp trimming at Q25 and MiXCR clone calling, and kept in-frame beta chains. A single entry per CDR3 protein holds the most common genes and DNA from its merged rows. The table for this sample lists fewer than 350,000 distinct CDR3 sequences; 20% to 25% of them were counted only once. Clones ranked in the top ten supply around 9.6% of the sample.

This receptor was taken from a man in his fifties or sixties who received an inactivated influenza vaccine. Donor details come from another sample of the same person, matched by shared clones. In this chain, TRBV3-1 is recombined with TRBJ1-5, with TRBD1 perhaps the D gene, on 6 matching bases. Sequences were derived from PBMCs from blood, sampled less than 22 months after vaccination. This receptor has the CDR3 CASSQQQGGQPQHF. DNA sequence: TGTGCCAGCAGCCAGCAACAGGGCGGTCAGCCCCAGCATTTT.